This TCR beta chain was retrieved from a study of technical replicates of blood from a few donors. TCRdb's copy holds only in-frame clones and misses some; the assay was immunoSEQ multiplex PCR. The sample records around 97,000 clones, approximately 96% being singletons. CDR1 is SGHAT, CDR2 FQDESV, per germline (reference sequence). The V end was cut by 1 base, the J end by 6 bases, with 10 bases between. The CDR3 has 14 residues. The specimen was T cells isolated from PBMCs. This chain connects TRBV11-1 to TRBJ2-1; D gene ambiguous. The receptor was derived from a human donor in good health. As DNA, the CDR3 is TGTGCCAGCAGCTTAGTCCCCCTAGGCAATGAGCAGTTCTTC. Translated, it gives CASSLVPLGNEQFF. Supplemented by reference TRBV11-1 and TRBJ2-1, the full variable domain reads EAEVAQSPRYKITEKSQAVAFWCDPISGHATLYWYRQILGQGPELLVQFQDESVVDDSQLPKDRFSAERLKGVDSTLKIQPAELGDSAMYLCASSLVPLGNEQFFGPGTRLTVL.